Shown below are 21 T cell receptor beta chains from a single sample sequenced in a study of cytomegalovirus exposure and HLA in healthy donors. Amplification used 60 Vbeta primers and 13 Jbeta primers. TCRdb's copy holds only in-frame clones and misses some; the assay was immunoSEQ multiplex PCR. This sample has about 90,000 clones, with roughly three quarters found just once. The sample consisted of PBMCs. The receptors derive from a man aged 25 to 40 in good health and CMV-seronegative.

This chain joins TRBV6-6 and TRBJ1-5; unclear D gene. Trimming took 4 bases from V and 4 from J, leaving 8 bases between them. Germline assignment: CDR1 MNHNY and CDR2 SVGAGI (reference sequence). The CDR3 loop spans 13 amino acids. For the CDR3, the DNA is TGTGCCAGCAGTTTACGAGGGAATCAGCCCCAGCATTTT. It translates to CASSLRGNQPQHF.

The chain links TRBV29-1 to TRBJ2-5; no definite D call. Deletions cut 6 bases from V and 0 bases from J, with 14 bases between. This CDR3 region has 14 residues. Per the germline V gene, CDR1 is SQVTM and CDR2 is ANQGSEA. CDR3 loop: CSVATRENQETQYF. The DNA of the CDR3 is TGCAGCGTCGCGACAAGAGAGAACCAAGAGACCCAGTACTTC.

The chain uses TRBV29-1 and TRBJ1-2, with D perhaps matching TRBD1 (5 bases). CDR1 SQVTM and CDR2 ANQGSEA come from the germline V gene. This CDR3 contains 14 residues. V lost 0 bases to trimming and J lost 7 bases, with 15 bases between them. The CDR3 nucleotides read TGCAGCGTTGAAGATCAGGGCAGGGCAGGTGGCTACACCTTC. Translating it yields CSVEDQGRAGGYTF.

This chain joins TRBV19 and TRBJ2-7; D may be TRBD2 (5 bases). This CDR3 region has 15 residues. Trimming took off 7 bases at V and 3 bases at J, with 19 bases between the two ends. The germline gives CDR1 LNHDA, CDR2 SQIVND (reference sequence). CDR3 nucleotide sequence: TGTGCCAGTACACCGGCCGGGAACAGTGTCTACGAGCAGTACTTC. The encoded protein is CASTPAGNSVYEQYF. Supplemented by reference TRBV19 and TRBJ2-7, the full variable domain reads DGGITQSPKYLFRKEGQNVTLSCEQNLNHDAMYWYRQDPGQGLRLIYYSQIVNDFQKGDIAEGYSVSREKKESFPLTVTSAQKNPTAFYLCASTPAGNSVYEQYFGPGTRLTVT.

The gene calls are TRBV19 and TRBJ1-2; 7 bases are shared with TRBD1. The trim removed 5 bases at V and 5 bases at J, leaving 8 bases unmatched. Per germline, CDR1 LNHDA and CDR2 SQIVND (reference sequence). The CDR3 loop spans 14 amino acids. This CDR3 is CASSSRDSIYGYTF. The CDR3 nucleotides are TGTGCCAGTAGTTCCCGGGACAGCATTTATGGCTACACCTTC.

V gene TRBV20-1 combines with J gene TRBJ1-2; perhaps TRBD1 as D (6 bases). Between the trimmed V and J ends, which lost 5 bases and 2 bases, there was a span of 6 bases. This CDR3 comprises 11 residues. The germline gives CDR1 DFQATT, CDR2 SNEGSKA (reference sequence). The DNA for the CDR3 is TGCAGTGCTCAGGGGAACTATGGCTACACCTTC. This translates into CSAQGNYGYTF.

This CDR3 is CASPVGGLNTGELFF. In DNA form, the CDR3 reads TGTGCCAGCCCCGTGGGGGGGTTGAACACCGGGGAGCTGTTTTTT. The V call is TRBV6-1, the J call TRBJ2-2; the match to TRBD2 covers 7 bases. Trimming removed 8 bases from V and 1 base from J; junction bases left unmatched: 7. This CDR3 contains 15 residues. Germline V CDR1 and CDR2: MNHNS, SASEGT.

J is TRBJ1-5 and V is TRBV19; no definite D call. The CDR3 runs 17 residues. CDR1 and CDR2 from the germline V gene are LNHDA and SQIVND (reference sequence). V gave up 1 base and J gave up 1 base, with 14 bases separating them. The DNA of the CDR3 is TGTGCCAGTAGTATAGGAAGGATACAGCTAAGCAATCAGCCCCAGCATTTT. Protein product: CASSIGRIQLSNQPQHF.

CDR3 sequence: CASSLGRGGTDTQYF. CDR3 bases: TGTGCCAGCAGCTTAGGGCGGGGGGGCACAGATACGCAGTATTTT. This sequence joins TRBV7-9 and TRBJ2-3; TRBD2 agrees at 8 bases. CDR1 is SEHNR, CDR2 FQNEAQ, per germline (reference sequence). This CDR3 is 15 amino acids long. V was pared by 1 base and J by 1 base, with 1 base of the junction left unmatched.

The V and J genes are TRBV29-1 and TRBJ2-1; 14 nucleotides line up with TRBD2. Per the germline V gene, CDR1 is SQVTM and CDR2 is ANQGSEA. The CDR3 contains 16 residues. V lost 6 bases to trimming and J lost 0 bases; unmatched junction nucleotides: 4. CDR3 nucleotide sequence: TGCAGCGTCCCCGGGACTAGCGGGGGCTCCTACAATGAGCAGTTCTTC. Amino acid sequence: CSVPGTSGGSYNEQFF.

V is TRBV2 and J is TRBJ1-6; no clear D gene. CDR1 and CDR2 from the germline V gene are SNHLY and FYNNEI. The V end was cut by 0 bases, the J end by 6 bases, with 6 bases between. The CDR3 covers 14 residues. Here the CDR3 reads CASSEAAGNSPLHF. CDR3 nucleotides: TGTGCCAGCAGTGAAGCCGCCGGTAATTCACCCCTCCACTTT. Based on the CDR3 plus reference TRBV2 and TRBJ1-6, the full variable domain is EPEVTQTPSHQVTQMGQEVILRCVPISNHLYFYWYRQILGQKVEFLVSFYNNEISEKSEIFDDQFSVERPDGSNFTLKIRSTKLEDSAMYFCASSEAAGNSPLHFGNGTRLTVT.

The chain has TRBV7-2 and TRBJ2-7, with TRBD1 matching 9 bases. Germline assignment: CDR1 SGHTA and CDR2 FQGNSA. Unmatched junction bases numbered 13, after V lost 5 bases and J lost 5 bases. The CDR3 runs 16 residues. The DNA of the CDR3 is TGTGCCAGCAGCCAACTTGGACAGGGGAAAAGGAACGAGCAGTACTTC. It specifies CASSQLGQGKRNEQYF.

The chain links TRBV4-1 to TRBJ2-2, with D possibly TRBD1 on 6 matching bases. With 2 bases removed from V and 0 bases from J, the gap between germline ends came to 19 bases. The germline CDR1 and CDR2 sequences are MGHRA and YSYEKL. This CDR3 has 19 residues. The CDR3 nucleotides read TGCGCCAGCAGCCAATCCCGGAACAGGGTTTCGGCGAACACCGGGGAGCTGTTTTTT. Amino acid sequence: CASSQSRNRVSANTGELFF.

The rearrangement uses TRBV7-2 and TRBJ2-3; weak D call: TRBD2 (5 bases). The CDR3 spans 17 residues. Trimming took 1 base from V and 2 from J, leaving 16 bases between them. CDR1 and CDR2 from the germline V gene are SGHTA and FQGNSA. The CDR3 DNA is TGTGCCAGCAGCTTAGGGGCCGACCCGAGGGACACAGATACGCAGTATTTT. Protein sequence: CASSLGADPRDTDTQYF.

This rearrangement joins TRBV7-9 to TRBJ2-3; TRBD2 is a possible D gene (5 bases). CDR1 is SEHNR, CDR2 FQNEAQ, per germline (reference sequence). Deletions cut 3 bases from V and 3 bases from J, with 10 bases between. The CDR3 has 14 amino acids. The CDR3 reads CASSLDGGTDTQYF. The CDR3 DNA reads TGTGCCAGCAGCTTGGACGGAGGAACAGATACGCAGTATTTT.

V and J are TRBV5-1 and TRBJ2-1, with D tentatively TRBD2 (6 bases). V dropped 0 bases and J dropped 9 bases, with 19 bases sitting between them. The CDR3 consists of 16 residues. Germline CDR1 reads SGHRS; CDR2 reads YFSETQ. This chain's CDR3 is CASSLDLALTGAEQFF. The CDR3, as DNA: TGCGCCAGCAGCTTGGATCTAGCGTTAACCGGAGCTGAGCAGTTCTTC.

The chain employs TRBV11-3 and TRBJ1-2; 7 bases are a match to TRBD1. The CDR3 is made up of 13 amino acids. CDR1 is SGHNT, CDR2 YENEEA, per germline. Losses at the gene ends were 5 bases for V and 6 bases for J; bases not matched to a gene: 6. The CDR3 nucleotides are TGTGCCAGCAGCCAAGGGACAGCCAATGGCTACACCTTC. This sequence encodes CASSQGTANGYTF. The whole variable domain, filled in from reference TRBV11-3 and TRBJ1-2, reads EAGVVQSPRYKIIEKKQPVAFWCNPISGHNTLYWYLQNLGQGPELLIRYENEEAVDDSQLPKDRFSAERLKGVDSTLKIQPAELGDSAVYLCASSQGTANGYTFGSGTRLTVV.

V gene TRBV7-2 combines with J gene TRBJ1-2; D is unresolved. The V gene's germline CDR1 is SGHTA and CDR2 FQGNSA. This CDR3 contains 13 residues. V was trimmed by 1 base and J by 2 bases, leaving 5 bases between them. The CDR3 coding sequence is TGTGCCAGCAGCTTAGTCCAGAACTATGGCTACACCTTC. This sequence encodes CASSLVQNYGYTF.

The chain joins TRBV7-8 to TRBJ1-1, with 10 nucleotides matching TRBD1. The V gene's germline CDR1 is SGHVS and CDR2 FQNEAQ. The CDR3 length is 18 residues. Trimming at V came to 1 base and at J to 6 bases, leaving 14 bases not matched to a gene. The CDR3 region is CASSLGPGRQGAIAEAFF. In DNA, the CDR3 is TGTGCCAGCAGCTTAGGGCCCGGACGACAGGGGGCGATTGCTGAAGCTTTCTTT.

The chain employs TRBV19 and TRBJ1-1; D is unclear. CDR1 is LNHDA and CDR2 is SQIVND in the germline V gene (reference sequence). V was trimmed by 5 bases and J by 5 bases, leaving 24 bases between them. The CDR3 is made up of 17 amino acids. This CDR3 reads CASSPQVEWTLGTEAFF. The CDR3 nucleotides read TGTGCCAGTAGTCCTCAAGTGGAATGGACTCTGGGGACTGAAGCTTTCTTT.

This clone is a singleton in its sample. The chain employs TRBV11-3 and TRBJ1-1, with D perhaps TRBD1 (5 bases). The CDR3 covers 14 residues. Trimming took 4 bases from V and 3 from J, leaving 12 bases between them. Per germline, CDR1 SGHNT and CDR2 YENEEA. As DNA, the CDR3 is TGTGCCAGCAGCTCCCAGACAGCCTACACTGAAGCTTTCTTT. The encoded protein is CASSSQTAYTEAFF.